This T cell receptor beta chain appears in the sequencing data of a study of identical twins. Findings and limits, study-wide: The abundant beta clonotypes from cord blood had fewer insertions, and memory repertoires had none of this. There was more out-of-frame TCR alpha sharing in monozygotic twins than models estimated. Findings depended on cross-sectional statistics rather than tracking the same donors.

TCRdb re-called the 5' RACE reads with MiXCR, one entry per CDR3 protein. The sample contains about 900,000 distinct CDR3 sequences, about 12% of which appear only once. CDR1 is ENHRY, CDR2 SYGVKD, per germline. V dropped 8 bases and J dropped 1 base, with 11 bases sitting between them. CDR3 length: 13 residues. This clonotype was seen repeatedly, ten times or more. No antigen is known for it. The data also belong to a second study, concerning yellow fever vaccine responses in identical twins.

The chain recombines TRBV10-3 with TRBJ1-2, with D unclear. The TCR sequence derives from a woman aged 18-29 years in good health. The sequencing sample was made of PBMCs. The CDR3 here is CAISTEDNYGYTF. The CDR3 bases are TGTGCCATCTCAACCGAGGATAACTATGGCTACACCTTC.